The 14 T cell receptor beta chains reported below all come from one sample, sequenced in a study of blood T cells in healthy people across ages. A J-beta primer mix and a sample-barcoded 5' primer were used in a second PCR of roughly 6 to 12 cycles. TCRdb reprocessed the 5' RACE reads with MiXCR, giving one entry per CDR3 protein. This table has some 640,000 distinct CDR3 sequences, roughly 30% appearing once. The sequencing input was blood. The receptors here all came from a woman aged 80 or over in good health.

This clonotype occurred many times. The chain employs TRBV28 and TRBJ1-2; TRBD1 matches 8 bases. V shed 1 base, J shed 5 bases, and the junction held 9 bases outside the gene matches. Per germline, CDR1 MDHEN and CDR2 SYDVKM. The CDR3 loop spans 16 amino acids. CDR3 sequence: CASSLSGFTGGYGYTF. The CDR3 region has the DNA TGTGCCAGCAGTTTATCGGGCTTTACAGGGGGATATGGCTACACCTTC.

As concerns this clonotype: With a much larger clone just one base away, this may be a read error. The chain is built from TRBV7-2 and TRBJ1-1; a possible D gene is TRBD1 (5 bases). CDR1 and CDR2 from the germline V gene are SGHTA and FQGNSA. The CDR3 consists of 12 residues. CDR3 protein: CAGSLGDTEAFF. CDR3 sequence (DNA): TGTGCCGGCAGCTTAGGGGATACTGAAGCTTTCTTT.

CDR3 protein: CSAKLSGGAGIQYF. DNA of the CDR3: TGCAGTGCTAAGCTTAGCGGGGGGGCGGGCATTCAGTACTTC. The rearrangement links TRBV20-1 to TRBJ2-7; 11 nucleotides agree with TRBD2. The J call is doubtful: the DNA matches TRBJ2-4 better. From germline, CDR1 is DFQATT and CDR2 SNEGSKA (reference sequence). This CDR3 contains 14 residues.

The rearrangement links TRBV9 to TRBJ2-5; tentative D call: TRBD2 (5 bases). Germline V gene sequence: CDR1 SGDLS, CDR2 YYNGEE. The CDR3 consists of 16 residues. Trimming removed 4 bases at V and 1 base at J, with 17 bases between. The chain's CDR3 is CASSPKARESQETQYF. The DNA for the CDR3 is TGTGCCAGCAGCCCCAAAGCGAGGGAATCCCAAGAGACCCAGTACTTC.

CDR3 in DNA: TGCGCCAGCAGCCCCCAGGGGGGTACGGACGAGCAGTACTTC. This gives the protein CASSPQGGTDEQYF. V and J are TRBV4-3 and TRBJ2-7; maybe TRBD1 (7 bases). There are 14 residues in the CDR3. V was clipped by 4 bases and J by 5 bases, with 15 bases between them. The germline gives CDR1 LGHNA, CDR2 YSLEER.

This clonotype appeared a few times. Being one base from a much bigger clone, this may be a read error. The V and J genes are TRBV6-1 and TRBJ2-1; D gene ambiguous. This CDR3 has 15 residues. In germline, CDR1 is MNHNS, CDR2 SASEGT. Trimming took 0 bases from V and 10 from J, leaving 16 bases between them. CDR3 loop: CASSEALITRVEQFF. The CDR3, as DNA: TGTGCCAGCAGTGAAGCGCTTATAACCCGGGTGGAGCAGTTCTTC.

The sample holds many counts of this clonotype. V and J are TRBV27 and TRBJ2-1; 12 positions match TRBD2. This CDR3 comprises 18 residues. Germline values: CDR1 MNHEY, CDR2 SMNVEV (reference sequence). V was clipped by 2 bases and J by 0 bases; unmatched bases: 5. The CDR3 region is CASSLTSGGRSSYNEQFF. Here the CDR3 DNA reads TGTGCCAGCAGTTTAACTAGCGGGGGGCGAAGCTCCTACAATGAGCAGTTCTTC.

This clonotype has ten or more counts. The chain recombines TRBV2 with TRBJ1-2; D remains ambiguous. The CDR3 is 15 amino acids. With 6 bases removed from V and 0 bases from J, the gap between germline ends came to 14 bases. From germline, CDR1 is SNHLY and CDR2 FYNNEI. CDR3: CASRDGRRANYGYTF. CDR3 DNA: TGTGCCAGCAGAGATGGACGGCGAGCTAACTATGGCTACACCTTC.

This clonotype was observed a handful of times. The chain joins TRBV9 to TRBJ2-2; D gene unclear. Per the germline V gene, CDR1 is SGDLS and CDR2 is YYNGEE. V was clipped by 1 base and J by 1 base, with 5 bases between them. CDR3 length equals 14 residues. The CDR3 here is CASSVLGNTGELFF. CDR3 bases: TGTGCCAGCAGCGTACTAGGGAACACCGGGGAGCTGTTTTTT.

CDR3 in DNA: TGTGCCAGCAGCTTAGGGGCTGGCGGCAATGAGCAGTTCTTC. As protein: CASSLGAGGNEQFF. The rearrangement uses TRBV7-2 and TRBJ2-1; no clear D. Germline V gene sequence: CDR1 SGHTA, CDR2 FQGNSA. This CDR3 region has 14 residues. Trimming took off 1 base at V and 6 bases at J, with 10 bases between the two ends.

This clonotype occurred many times. This chain uses TRBV6-5 with TRBJ2-1; D is possibly TRBD2 (6 bases). Germline V lookup: CDR1 MNHEY, CDR2 SVGAGI. The CDR3 runs 13 residues. V lost 6 bases to trimming and J lost 4 bases, with 10 bases between them. CDR3 amino acids: CASRGGTYNEQFF. In nucleotides, the CDR3 is TGTGCCAGCAGGGGTGGGACTTACAATGAGCAGTTCTTC.

The V and J genes are TRBV19 and TRBJ1-2, with 9 bases identical to TRBD1. J gave up 4 bases and V 7 bases, and 10 bases lay outside the gene matches. Germline CDR1 LNHDA, CDR2 SQIVND (reference sequence). The CDR3 spans 15 residues. The CDR3 region is CASKSRTGAFYGYTF. In DNA, the CDR3 is TGTGCCAGTAAGTCCCGGACAGGGGCCTTCTATGGCTACACCTTC.

This clonotype was counted ten times or more. The chain couples TRBV7-3 to TRBJ2-1; D possibly corresponds to TRBD1 (6 bases). Looked up from germline, CDR1 is SGHTA and CDR2 is FQGTGA. V lost 3 bases, J lost 8 bases, and 11 bases lay in between. The CDR3 loop spans 13 amino acids. The CDR3 region is CASSLNRVDEQFF. CDR3 DNA: TGTGCCAGCAGCTTGAACAGGGTCGATGAGCAGTTCTTC.

The V call is TRBV19, the J call TRBJ2-3, with 9 bases aligning to TRBD2. The length of the CDR3 is 14 residues. The trim removed 5 bases at V and 4 bases at J, leaving 4 bases unmatched. Per the germline V gene, CDR1 is LNHDA and CDR2 is SQIVND (reference sequence). CDR3 sequence: CASSGGTSPDTQYF. The CDR3 DNA is TGTGCCAGTAGTGGGGGGACTAGCCCAGATACGCAGTATTTT.